This T cell receptor (beta chain) is drawn from a study of cytomegalovirus exposure and HLA in healthy donors. PCR amplification relied on 60 Vbeta primers (plus 13 Jbeta primers). The table came from immunoSEQ multiplex PCR; TCRdb's copy has only in-frame clones and leaves some out. The table lists roughly 100,000 clones, about 79% of them singletons. CDR3 length equals 16 residues. Trimming at V came to 3 bases and at J to 7 bases, leaving 15 bases not matched to a gene. The germline V gene encodes CDR1 SGHRS and CDR2 YFSETQ. This clonotype originated in a man aged 55 to 70 in good health and CMV-seropositive. The sequenced sample was PBMCs. This chain connects TRBV5-1 to TRBJ1-1, with 7 nucleotides matching TRBD1. CDR3 amino acids: CASSSGQAGGIDEAFF. The CDR3 bases are TGCGCCAGCAGCTCCGGACAGGCGGGGGGTATTGATGAAGCTTTCTTT.